These T cell receptor beta chains were read from a single sample in a study of regulatory T cells in long-lasting Graves disease. One entry per CDR3 protein, called by TCRdb with MiXCR from the multiplex PCR reads. The sample yields over 300,000 distinct CDR3 sequences, about a sixth seen once. Sequenced material: peripheral blood mononuclear cells (PBMCs), taken at new diagnosis, from a patient treated with antithyroid drugs. All receptors derive from a female donor with Graves disease. Both conserved end residues are part of each CDR3. Size is omitted from some rows. Given values are once, few, many or a class for expanded clones.

clone size	V gene	J gene	CDR3 protein
many	TRBV2	TRBJ2-1	CASSGQGEGYNEQFF
few	TRBV5-5	TRBJ1-1	CASSLGAPTEAFF
many	TRBV2	TRBJ2-1	CASSVQREGSSSSYNEQFF
many	TRBV20-1	TRBJ1-2	CSAREPGTNYGYTF
many	TRBV6-1	TRBJ2-7	CASGQLLWEQYF
few	TRBV20-1	TRBJ2-3	CSAKRRGAPDTQYF
many	TRBV7-3	TRBJ2-1	CASSSQDGTEQFF
few	TRBV20-1	TRBJ2-5	CSARREVGQGTQETQYF
.	TRBV6-4	TRBJ1-2	CARPWDRGNYGYTF
many	TRBV18	TRBJ2-2	CASSPARGELFF
.	TRBV19	TRBJ1-1	CASGREGNTEAFF
.	TRBV19	TRBJ1-2	CASCRGLNYGYTF
many	TRBV5-4	TRBJ1-1	CASSTIQGEAEAFF
many	TRBV7-2	TRBJ1-2	CASRKGGQGYGYTF
many	TRBV2	TRBJ2-5	CASSEDQETQYF
many	TRBV7-2	TRBJ2-3	CASSLAWGREEADTQYF
.	TRBV12-3/TRBV12-4	TRBJ2-7	CASSQGLDYGEQYF
many	TRBV29-1	TRBJ1-3	CSVGVGSAGNTIYF
few	TRBV5-1	TRBJ2-7	CASSRSGTESYEQYF